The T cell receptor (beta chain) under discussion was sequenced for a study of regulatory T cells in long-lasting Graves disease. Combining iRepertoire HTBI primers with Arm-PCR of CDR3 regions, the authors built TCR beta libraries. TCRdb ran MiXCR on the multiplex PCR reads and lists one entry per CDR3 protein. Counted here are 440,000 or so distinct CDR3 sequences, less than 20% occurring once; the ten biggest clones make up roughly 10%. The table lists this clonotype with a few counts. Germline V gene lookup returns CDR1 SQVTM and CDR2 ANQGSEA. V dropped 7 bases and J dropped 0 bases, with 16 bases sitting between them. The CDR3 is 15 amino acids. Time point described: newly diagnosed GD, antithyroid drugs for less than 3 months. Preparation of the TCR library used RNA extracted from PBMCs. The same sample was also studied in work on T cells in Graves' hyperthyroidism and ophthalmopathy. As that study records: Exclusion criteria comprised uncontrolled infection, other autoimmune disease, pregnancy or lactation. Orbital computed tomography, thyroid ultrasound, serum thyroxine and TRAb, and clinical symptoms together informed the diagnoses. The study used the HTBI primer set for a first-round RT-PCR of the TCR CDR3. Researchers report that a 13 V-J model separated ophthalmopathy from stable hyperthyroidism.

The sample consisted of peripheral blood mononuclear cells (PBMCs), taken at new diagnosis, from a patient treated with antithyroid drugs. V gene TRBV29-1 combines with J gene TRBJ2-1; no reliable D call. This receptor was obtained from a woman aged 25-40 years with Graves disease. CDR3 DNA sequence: TGCAGCGCCCCAGCCGCACGTAGCTCCTACAATGAGCAGTTCTTC. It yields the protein CSAPAARSSYNEQFF.